These T cell receptor beta chains were read from a single sample in a study of siplizumab effects on memory and regulatory T cells. Only in-frame clones appear in the TCRdb table, and some are missing; sequencing was by immunoSEQ multiplex PCR. The table has tens of thousands of clones, around 97% seen once. Sequencing input: naive CD4+ T cells sorted from blood. These receptors all stem from a human donor in good health. CDR3s include the opening cysteine and the closing phenylalanine or tryptophan. A D gene is named only where the DNA matches it firmly. Clone size is not always given. Where it is, it says once, few, many or a class for expanded clones.

j_gene	d_gene	v_gene	abundance	CDR3nt	CDR3aa
TRBJ1-1	NA	TRBV13	NA	TGTGCCAGCAGCTTATCTTTACGTGGACAAGGGGCTTTCTTT	CASSLSLRGQGAFF
TRBJ2-7	NA	TRBV4-1	NA	TGCGCCAGCAGCCAAGGGGAAAGGTACGAGCAGTACTTC	CASSQGERYEQYF
TRBJ1-6	NA	TRBV11-2	NA	TGTGCCAGCAGCCTACTACTGGGACCCAATTCACCCCTCCACTTT	CASSLLLGPNSPLHF
TRBJ2-7	TRBD1	TRBV6-5	NA	TGTGCCAGCAGCGGGACAGGGGGCTGGGAGCAGTACTTC	CASSGTGGWEQYF
TRBJ1-4	NA	TRBV5-6	NA	TGTGCCAGCAGCTTGTACGGGGTGACTAATGAAAAACTGTTTTTT	CASSLYGVTNEKLFF
TRBJ2-3	NA	TRBV19	NA	TGTGCCAGTAGCGCGGACAGAGTTAGCACAGATACGCAGTATTTT	CASSADRVSTDTQYF
TRBJ2-5	TRBD2	TRBV4-2	NA	TGTGCCAGCAGCCCCGGGACTAGCGGGGGGGGTCACCAAGAGACCCAGTACTTC	CASSPGTSGGGHQETQYF
TRBJ1-2	TRBD1	TRBV5-5	NA	TGTGCCAGCAGCTTGGGGGACAGGAGCTATGGCTACACCTTC	CASSLGDRSYGYTF
TRBJ1-6	NA	TRBV27	NA	TGTGCCAGCACCCCCTCAATGGGCAGGACGAGCTCCTATAATTCACCCCTCCACTTT	CASTPSMGRTSSYNSPLHF
TRBJ2-1	TRBD2	TRBV7-3	NA	TGTGCCAGCAGCTTAAAAGCGGGGTATGAGCAGTTCTTC	CASSLKAGYEQFF
TRBJ2-2	TRBD1	TRBV4-2	once	TGTGCCAGCAGCCAAGACGGGACAGGGAACACCGGGGAGCTGTTTTTT	CASSQDGTGNTGELFF
TRBJ2-3	NA	TRBV19	NA	TGTGCCAGTAGTATACCCGGGGGGTTGACAGGAGATACGCAGTATTTT	CASSIPGGLTGDTQYF
TRBJ2-7	NA	TRBV7-7	once	TGTGCCAGCAGCATCCCGGGACCCGCGGAGAGCTACGAGCAGTACTTC	CASSIPGPAESYEQYF
TRBJ1-1	TRBD1	TRBV29-1	NA	TGCAGCGTCCACAGGGGAACCAACACTGAAGCTTTCTTT	CSVHRGTNTEAFF
TRBJ2-1	NA	TRBV4-2	NA	TGTGCCAGCAGCCAAAGTGGGCCTAGCGCCCCCTCCTACAATGAGCAGTTCTTC	CASSQSGPSAPSYNEQFF
TRBJ1-3	TRBD1	TRBV7-3	once	TGTGCCAGCAGCTTGAGGGACAGGGACACTGGAAACACCATATATTTT	CASSLRDRDTGNTIYF
TRBJ1-3	TRBD1	TRBV7-9	NA	TGTGCCAGCGCGGAAATAAAGGGGGCGGCGGCTGGAAACACCATATATTTT	CASAEIKGAAAGNTIYF
TRBJ1-3	NA	TRBV6-1	once	TGTGCCAGCAGTTTTGGAAACACCATATATTTT	CASSFGNTIYF
TRBJ2-7	TRBD2	TRBV5-1	NA	TGCGCCAGCAGTCCCGGGACTAGCGGGTACGAGCAGTACTTC	CASSPGTSGYEQYF
TRBJ2-7	NA	TRBV12-5	NA	TGTGCTAGTGGTTTGGATGCAGCAGAGCAGTACTTC	CASGLDAAEQYF
TRBJ1-1	NA	TRBV5-4	NA	TGTGCCAGCAGCCACGAGGGGAGCATGAACACTGAAGCTTTCTTT	CASSHEGSMNTEAFF
TRBJ2-5	NA	TRBV9	once	TGTGCCAGCAGCGCCTCACTTAAGAGTGGTGAGACCCAGTACTTC	CASSASLKSGETQYF
TRBJ2-3	NA	TRBV27	once	TGTGCCAGCAGTTCCCAGGGGTCCGATACGCAGTATTTT	CASSSQGSDTQYF
TRBJ2-7	NA	TRBV12-1	NA	TGTGCCAGCAGCTTCCTGACAGATAGCTCCTACGAGCAGTACTTC	CASSFLTDSSYEQYF
TRBJ2-7	TRBD2	TRBV5-1	NA	TGCGCCAGCAGCATTAGCGGGGGGGCACCGGGCGAGCAGTACTTC	CASSISGGAPGEQYF
TRBJ2-7	NA	TRBV4-3	NA	TGCGCCAGCAGCCAAGATTCGGATTACGAGCAGTACTTC	CASSQDSDYEQYF
TRBJ1-6	NA	TRBV7-2	NA	TGTGCCACCCGGGAGCAGGAGTCGTCCTTGGCCCTCCACTTT	CATREQESSLALHF
TRBJ2-5	TRBD1	TRBV6-5	NA	TGTGCCAGCAGTTACAGGGGGCGGTTCGAGACCCAGTACTTC	CASSYRGRFETQYF
TRBJ2-5	NA	TRBV15	NA	TGTGCCACCAGCAGAGGTGCAGACGAAGAGACCCAGTACTTC	CATSRGADEETQYF
TRBJ1-2	NA	TRBV28	NA	TGTGCCAGCAGTTTATTGGCAGGGGAGGGCTACACCTTC	CASSLLAGEGYTF
TRBJ1-1	NA	TRBV19	few	TGTGCCAGTAGTGCTCCAGGGTTATCCACTGAAGCTTTCTTT	CASSAPGLSTEAFF
TRBJ2-2	NA	TRBV25-1	NA	TGTGCCAGCAGCTACGGGGCAAACACCGGGGAGCTGTTTTTT	CASSYGANTGELFF
TRBJ2-7	TRBD2	TRBV19	NA	TGTGCCAGTAGTCAACTGGGCGGGGGAAACTCCTACGAGCAGTACTTC	CASSQLGGGNSYEQYF
TRBJ1-1	NA	TRBV5-4	few	TGTGCCAGCAGCTATGTTACGAACACTGAAGCTTTCTTT	CASSYVTNTEAFF
TRBJ1-2	NA	TRBV4-3	NA	TGCGCCAGCAGCCAAGATCGGAGCTATGGCTACACCTTC	CASSQDRSYGYTF
TRBJ1-1	NA	TRBV18	NA	TGTGCCAGCTCACCACTACTGGCCAGCAACTTGATGAACACTGAAGCTTTCTTT	CASSPLLASNLMNTEAFF
TRBJ2-3	TRBD2	TRBV7-3	NA	TGTGCCAGCAGCTCGGCTAGCGGCGCGAAAGCAGATACGCAGTATTTT	CASSSASGAKADTQYF
TRBJ2-2	TRBD2	TRBV6-5	NA	TGTGCCAGCAGTTACGGCCTAGCGGGGTCCGGGGAGCTGTTTTTT	CASSYGLAGSGELFF